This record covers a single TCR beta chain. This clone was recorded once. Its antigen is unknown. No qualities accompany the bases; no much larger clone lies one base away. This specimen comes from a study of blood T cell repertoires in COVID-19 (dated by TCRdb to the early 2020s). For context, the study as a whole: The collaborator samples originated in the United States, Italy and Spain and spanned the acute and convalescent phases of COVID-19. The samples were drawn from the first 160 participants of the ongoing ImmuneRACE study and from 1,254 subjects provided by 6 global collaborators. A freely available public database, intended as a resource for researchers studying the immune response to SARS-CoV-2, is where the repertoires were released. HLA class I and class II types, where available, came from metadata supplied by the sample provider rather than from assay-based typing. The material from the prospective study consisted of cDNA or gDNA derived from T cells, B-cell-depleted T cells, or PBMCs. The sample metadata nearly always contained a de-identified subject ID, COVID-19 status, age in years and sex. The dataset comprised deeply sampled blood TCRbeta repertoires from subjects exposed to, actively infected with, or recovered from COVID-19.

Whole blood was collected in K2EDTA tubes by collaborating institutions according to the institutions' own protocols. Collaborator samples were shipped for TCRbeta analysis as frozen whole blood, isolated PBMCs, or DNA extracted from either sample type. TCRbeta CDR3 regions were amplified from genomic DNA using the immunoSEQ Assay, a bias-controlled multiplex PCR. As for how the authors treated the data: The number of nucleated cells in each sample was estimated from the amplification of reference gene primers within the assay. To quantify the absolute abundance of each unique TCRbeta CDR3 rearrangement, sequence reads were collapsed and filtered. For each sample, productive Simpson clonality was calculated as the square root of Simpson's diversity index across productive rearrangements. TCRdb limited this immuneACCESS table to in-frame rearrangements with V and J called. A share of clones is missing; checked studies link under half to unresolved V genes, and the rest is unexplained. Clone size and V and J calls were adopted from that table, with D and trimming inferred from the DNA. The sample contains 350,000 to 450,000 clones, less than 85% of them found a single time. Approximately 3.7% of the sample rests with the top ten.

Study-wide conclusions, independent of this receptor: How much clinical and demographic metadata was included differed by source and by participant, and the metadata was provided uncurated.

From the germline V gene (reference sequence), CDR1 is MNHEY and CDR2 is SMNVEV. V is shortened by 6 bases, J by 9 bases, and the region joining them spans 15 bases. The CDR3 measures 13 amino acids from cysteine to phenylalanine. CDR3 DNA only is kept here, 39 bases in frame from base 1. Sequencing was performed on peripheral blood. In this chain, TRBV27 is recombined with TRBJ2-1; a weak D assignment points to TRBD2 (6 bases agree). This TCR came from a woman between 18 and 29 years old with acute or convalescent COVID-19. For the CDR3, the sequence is CASRQWGGIEQFF. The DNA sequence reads TGTGCCAGCAGACAATGGGGCGGGATTGAGCAGTTCTTC.